A selection of T cell receptor beta chains follows, all from one sample in a study of early T cells in non-severe SARS-CoV-2 infection. TCRdb independently ran MiXCR on the 5' RACE reads; one entry per CDR3 protein. Altogether roughly 18,000 distinct CDR3 sequences are present, 4.5% to 6.5% being singletons, with the ten largest covering approximately 6.5%. The sample comprised whole blood. These receptor sequences come from an adult who was a healthcare worker with PCR-confirmed SARS-CoV-2 infection or an uninfected control (not recorded which). The CDR3 runs from the conserved cysteine through the conserved F or W. Each record gives: J gene, clone size, V gene, D gene, CDR3 protein, CDR3 DNA. D genes are given only for firm matches. Not all rows give a size; the values are once, few, many and, for expanded clones, a class.

J: TRBJ2-5
size: many
V: TRBV6-1
D: .
CDR3: CATYPRVGTQETQYF
DNA: TGTGCCACCTACCCCAGGGTGGGGACACAAGAGACCCAGTACTTC

J: TRBJ2-1
size: many
V: TRBV4-1
D: .
CDR3: CASSQDLTFNEQFF
DNA: TGCGCCAGCAGCCAAGATTTGACTTTTAATGAGCAGTTCTTC

J: TRBJ2-1
size: many
V: TRBV24-1
D: .
CDR3: CATSEIVGSGLREQFF
DNA: TGTGCCACCAGTGAAATAGTGGGATCTGGTTTACGGGAGCAGTTCTTC

J: TRBJ2-1
size: few
V: TRBV12-5
D: .
CDR3: CASGLDSFEQFF
DNA: TGTGCTAGTGGTTTGGATTCATTTGAGCAGTTCTTC

J: TRBJ2-3
size: few
V: TRBV6-2/TRBV6-3
D: .
CDR3: CASRVRQGGRGTDTQYF
DNA: TGTGCCAGCAGAGTACGACAGGGAGGAAGGGGCACAGATACGCAGTATTTT

J: TRBJ1-5
size: many
V: TRBV5-6
D: TRBD1
CDR3: CASSLGQGAQPQHF
DNA: TGTGCCAGCAGCTTGGGGCAGGGGGCACAGCCCCAGCATTTT

J: TRBJ2-7
size: many
V: TRBV18
D: .
CDR3: CASSPQGAEVYEQYF
DNA: TGTGCCAGCTCGCCTCAAGGGGCAGAAGTCTACGAGCAGTACTTC

J: TRBJ1-5
size: once
V: TRBV27
D: .
CDR3: CATQPGMGNQPQHF
DNA: TGTGCCACCCAACCGGGAATGGGCAATCAGCCCCAGCATTTT

J: TRBJ1-1
size: .
V: TRBV7-9
D: .
CDR3: CASSDARRGHEAFF
DNA: TGTGCCAGCAGCGACGCGCGGAGAGGCCATGAAGCTTTCTTT

J: TRBJ2-1
size: medium-sized
V: TRBV10-2
D: TRBD2
CDR3: CASRDHGTSGFNEQFF
DNA: TGCGCCAGCAGGGACCACGGGACTAGCGGCTTTAATGAGCAGTTCTTC

J: TRBJ2-1
size: many
V: TRBV27
D: .
CDR3: CASSYEGVSYNEQFF
DNA: TGTGCCAGCAGTTACGAGGGGGTTTCCTACAATGAGCAGTTCTTC

J: TRBJ2-3
size: few
V: TRBV5-5
D: TRBD2
CDR3: CASSPPPESGATDTQYF
DNA: TGTGCCAGCAGCCCCCCGCCGGAGAGCGGGGCCACAGATACGCAGTATTTT

J: TRBJ1-1
size: many
V: TRBV29-1
D: TRBD1
CDR3: CSVEKGQPNTEAFF
DNA: TGCAGCGTTGAAAAGGGACAGCCCAACACTGAAGCTTTCTTT

J: TRBJ2-2
size: many
V: TRBV30
D: TRBD1
CDR3: CAWSPRTSRQGDTGELFF
DNA: TGTGCCTGGAGTCCACGTACCTCTCGACAGGGGGACACCGGGGAGCTGTTTTTT

J: TRBJ2-3
size: few
V: TRBV20-1
D: .
CDR3: CSARGRIYTDTQYF
DNA: TGCAGTGCTAGGGGACGGATATACACAGATACGCAGTATTTT

J: TRBJ1-4
size: many
V: TRBV28
D: TRBD1
CDR3: CASSLPTGLYEKLFF
DNA: TGTGCCAGCAGTCTGCCGACAGGGTTATATGAAAAACTGTTTTTT

J: TRBJ2-3
size: .
V: TRBV7-2
D: .
CDR3: CASSPGTHGTDTQYF
DNA: TGTGCCAGCAGCCCTGGGACTCATGGCACAGATACGCAGTATTTT

J: TRBJ2-5
size: medium-sized
V: TRBV28
D: TRBD1
CDR3: CASSPGTVRRETQYF
DNA: TGTGCCAGCAGTCCCGGGACAGTAAGGAGGGAGACCCAGTACTTC

J: TRBJ1-1
size: many
V: TRBV7-9
D: .
CDR3: CASRGRLNTEAFF
DNA: TGTGCCAGCAGAGGGAGGCTGAACACTGAAGCTTTCTTT

J: TRBJ2-1
size: medium-sized
V: TRBV20-1
D: TRBD2
CDR3: CSASDSGKVNEQFF
DNA: TGCAGTGCTAGCGACAGCGGGAAAGTCAATGAGCAGTTCTTC

J: TRBJ2-4
size: .
V: TRBV11-2
D: .
CDR3: CASSLKATPLAKNIQYF
DNA: TGTGCCAGCAGCTTGAAGGCGACTCCACTAGCCAAAAACATTCAGTACTTC

J: TRBJ2-1
size: few
V: TRBV7-2
D: TRBD2
CDR3: CASYRWRWREENEQFF
DNA: TGTGCCAGCTACCGGTGGAGGTGGCGGGAGGAGAATGAGCAGTTCTTC

J: TRBJ2-3
size: many
V: TRBV20-1
D: .
CDR3: CSAVGTDTQYF
DNA: TGCAGTGCCGTAGGCACAGATACGCAGTATTTT

J: TRBJ2-1
size: many
V: TRBV29-1
D: .
CDR3: CSVGQGARSMRFF
DNA: .

J: TRBJ2-1
size: medium-sized
V: TRBV12-3/TRBV12-4
D: TRBD2
CDR3: CASTHLLATDNEQFF
DNA: TGTGCCAGCACCCACCTACTAGCGACCGACAATGAGCAGTTCTTC

J: TRBJ1-5
size: many
V: TRBV30
D: .
CDR3: CAWSREQGSQPQHF
DNA: TGTGCCTGGAGTAGGGAACAGGGCAGTCAGCCCCAGCATTTT

J: TRBJ2-2
size: many
V: TRBV7-2
D: .
CDR3: CASSNANTGELFF
DNA: TGTGCCAGCAGCAACGCGAACACCGGGGAGCTGTTTTTT

J: TRBJ2-1
size: many
V: TRBV2
D: .
CDR3: CASLRFQFGTADYNEQFF
DNA: TGTGCCAGCTTAAGATTCCAATTCGGGACTGCCGATTACAATGAGCAGTTCTTC

J: TRBJ2-1
size: many
V: TRBV5-1
D: .
CDR3: CASSLKGGYSYNEQFF
DNA: TGCGCCAGCAGCTTGAAGGGGGGGTACTCCTACAATGAGCAGTTCTTC

J: TRBJ1-1
size: many
V: TRBV15
D: .
CDR3: CATSRDALNTEAFF
DNA: TGTGCCACCAGCAGGGACGCCTTGAACACTGAAGCTTTCTTT

J: TRBJ2-5
size: .
V: TRBV29-1
D: .
CDR3: CSVEDSRGETQYF
DNA: TGCAGCGTTGAAGATAGCCGGGGGGAGACCCAGTACTTC

J: TRBJ1-5
size: many
V: TRBV12-3/TRBV12-4
D: .
CDR3: CASSLRQNNQPQHF
DNA: TGTGCCAGCAGTCTTCGACAGAACAATCAGCCCCAGCATTTT

J: TRBJ2-3
size: .
V: TRBV25-1
D: .
CDR3: CASSDGDYTGSTDTQYF
DNA: TGTGCCAGCAGTGACGGGGATTATACAGGGAGCACAGATACGCAGTATTTT

J: TRBJ2-1
size: medium-sized
V: TRBV11-2
D: .
CDR3: CASSDRYEGDGAF
DNA: TGTGCCAGCAGCGACCGATATGAGGGCGATGGTGCCTTC

J: TRBJ2-3
size: .
V: TRBV20-1
D: TRBD1
CDR3: CSARPTGDTQYF
DNA: TGCAGTGCTAGACCGACAGGGGATACGCAGTATTTT

J: TRBJ1-3
size: few
V: TRBV18
D: .
CDR3: CASSPSVPGQRGNTIYF
DNA: TGTGCCAGCTCACCAAGTGTTCCAGGACAGAGAGGAAACACCATATATTTT

J: TRBJ2-7
size: many
V: TRBV7-8
D: TRBD1
CDR3: CASSWDRAEVEQYF
DNA: TGTGCCAGCAGCTGGGACAGGGCCGAGGTCGAGCAGTACTTC

J: TRBJ2-3
size: many
V: TRBV15
D: .
CDR3: CATSRESLSTDTQYF
DNA: TGTGCCACCAGCAGAGAGTCGCTTAGCACAGATACGCAGTATTTT

J: TRBJ1-4
size: many
V: TRBV18
D: .
CDR3: CASSPFDNEKLFF
DNA: TGTGCCAGCTCACCATTTGATAATGAAAAACTGTTTTTT

J: TRBJ2-7
size: many
V: TRBV10-2
D: .
CDR3: CASSELVYEQYF
DNA: TGCGCCAGCAGTGAGTTGGTCTACGAGCAGTACTTC

J: TRBJ2-7
size: .
V: TRBV7-6
D: TRBD1
CDR3: CASSLTGAAYEQYF
DNA: TGTGCCAGCAGCTTGACAGGGGCCGCCTACGAGCAGTACTTC

J: TRBJ2-1
size: many
V: TRBV4-1
D: TRBD2
CDR3: CASSPGTSQNEQFF
DNA: TGCGCCAGCAGCCCCGGGACTAGCCAGAATGAGCAGTTCTTC

J: TRBJ2-7
size: few
V: TRBV28
D: .
CDR3: CATLSFYEQYF
DNA: TGTGCCACCCTGAGTTTTTACGAGCAGTACTTC

J: TRBJ2-1
size: medium-sized
V: TRBV20-1
D: TRBD1
CDR3: CSASGGVRTGNNEQFF
DNA: TGCAGTGCTAGTGGTGGAGTCAGGACAGGGAACAATGAGCAGTTCTTC

J: TRBJ1-6
size: many
V: TRBV30
D: TRBD1
CDR3: CAWSPLDRLHF
DNA: TGTGCCTGGAGCCCCTTGGACAGGCTCCACTTT

J: TRBJ2-7
size: few
V: TRBV7-9
D: TRBD2
CDR3: CASSPTGLAGTYEQYF
DNA: TGTGCCAGCAGCCCTACGGGACTAGCGGGAACCTACGAGCAGTACTTC

J: TRBJ2-7
size: many
V: TRBV3-1
D: TRBD2
CDR3: CASSYSSGRYEQYF
DNA: TGTGCCAGCAGCTACTCTAGCGGGAGGTACGAGCAGTACTTC

J: TRBJ2-6
size: many
V: TRBV21-1
D: .
CDR3: CASSKERWTSGRYGSGANVLTF
DNA: TGTGCCAGCAGCAAAGAAAGGTGGACTAGCGGGAGGTACGGCTCTGGGGCCAACGTCCTGACTTTC

J: TRBJ2-2
size: .
V: TRBV7-3
D: TRBD2
CDR3: CASSLKLSLAGGTTGELFF
DNA: TGTGCCAGCAGCTTAAAACTTTCCTTAGCGGGAGGCACCACCGGGGAGCTGTTTTTT

J: TRBJ2-5
size: few
V: TRBV11-1
D: TRBD1
CDR3: CASSFGTEQETQYF
DNA: TGTGCCAGCAGCTTCGGGACAGAGCAAGAGACCCAGTACTTC

J: TRBJ1-3
size: many
V: TRBV6-1
D: TRBD1
CDR3: CASSELSRTGQGTIYF
DNA: TGTGCCAGCAGTGAACTAAGCCGGACAGGCCAGGGCACCATATATTTT

J: TRBJ1-4
size: medium-sized
V: TRBV7-9
D: .
CDR3: CATQHGTGNEKLFF
DNA: TGTGCCACCCAACACGGGACGGGTAATGAAAAACTGTTTTTT

J: TRBJ2-7
size: many
V: TRBV12-2
D: .
CDR3: CASRTGTSGREQYF
DNA: TGTGCAAGTCGCACCGGGACTAGCGGCAGGGAGCAGTACTTC

J: TRBJ2-1
size: few
V: TRBV14
D: .
CDR3: CASSRGDEQFF
DNA: TGTGCCAGCAGCCGAGGGGATGAGCAGTTCTTC

J: TRBJ2-7
size: many
V: TRBV5-5
D: TRBD2
CDR3: CASSSLTSGTYEQYF
DNA: TGTGCCAGCAGCTCCCTGACTAGCGGGACCTACGAGCAGTACTTC

J: TRBJ2-3
size: few
V: TRBV20-1
D: TRBD2
CDR3: CSASSSGRNTQYF
DNA: TGCAGTGCTAGCTCTAGCGGGAGGAATACGCAGTATTTT

J: TRBJ2-2
size: .
V: TRBV15
D: .
CDR3: CATSRDPNTGELFF
DNA: TGTGCCACCAGCAGAGATCCCAACACCGGGGAGCTGTTTTTT

J: TRBJ2-5
size: .
V: TRBV5-3
D: TRBD2
CDR3: CARSLTSGQETQYF
DNA: TGTGCCAGAAGCTTGACTAGCGGGCAAGAGACCCAGTACTTC

J: TRBJ2-4
size: medium-sized
V: TRBV20-1
D: TRBD2
CDR3: CSASLAGGLDNIQYF
DNA: TGCAGTGCTAGCCTAGCGGGAGGGTTGGACAACATTCAGTACTTC

J: TRBJ1-5
size: many
V: TRBV19
D: .
CDR3: CASSLRESDQPQHF
DNA: TGTGCCAGTAGCCTCAGGGAATCCGATCAGCCCCAGCATTTT